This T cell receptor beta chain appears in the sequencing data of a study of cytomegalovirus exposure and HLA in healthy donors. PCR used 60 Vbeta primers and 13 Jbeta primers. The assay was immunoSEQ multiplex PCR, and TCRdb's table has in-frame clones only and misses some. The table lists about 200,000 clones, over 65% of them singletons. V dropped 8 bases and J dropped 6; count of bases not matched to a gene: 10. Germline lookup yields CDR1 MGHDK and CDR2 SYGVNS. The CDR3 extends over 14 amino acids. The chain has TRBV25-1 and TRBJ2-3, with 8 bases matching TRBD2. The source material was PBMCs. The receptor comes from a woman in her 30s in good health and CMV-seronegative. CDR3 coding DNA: TGTGCCAGCGGGCCCAGCGGGAGTTATGATACGCAGTATTTT. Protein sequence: CASGPSGSYDTQYF.